This T cell receptor beta chain stems from a study of PD-L1 blockade in urothelial cancer. Study conclusions and caveats: More expansion of tumor-associated blood clones, seen at 3 weeks, marked durable-benefit patients.

The assay was immunoSEQ multiplex PCR, and TCRdb's table has in-frame clones only and misses some. The data hold about 120,000 clones, with approximately 90% observed a single time. This CDR3 comprises 17 residues. V was clipped by 5 bases and J by 1 base, with 17 bases between them. Germline V gene lookup returns CDR1 SEHNR and CDR2 FQNEAQ (reference sequence). About this clone: Its antigen is as yet unknown.

Described time point: peripheral blood 6 weeks after treatment start. V and J are TRBV7-9 and TRBJ2-2; no reliable D call. The specimen was PBMCs, collected around atezolizumab (anti-PD-L1) treatment. The clonotype originates from a man in his 60s with urothelial cancer. The CDR3 region has the DNA TGTGCCAGCAGCCTGCCCCCATGGCACCTGAACACCGGGGAGCTGTTTTTT. This encodes CASSLPPWHLNTGELFF.